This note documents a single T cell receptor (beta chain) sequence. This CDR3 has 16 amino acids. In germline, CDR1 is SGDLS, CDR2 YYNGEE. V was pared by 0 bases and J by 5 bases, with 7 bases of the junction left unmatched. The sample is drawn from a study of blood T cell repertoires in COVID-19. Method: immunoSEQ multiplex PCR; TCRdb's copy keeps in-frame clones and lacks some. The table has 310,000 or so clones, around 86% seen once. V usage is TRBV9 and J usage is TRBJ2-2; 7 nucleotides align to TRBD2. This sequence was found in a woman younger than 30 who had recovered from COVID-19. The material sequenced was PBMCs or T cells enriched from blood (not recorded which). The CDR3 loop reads CASSVVAGVVTGELFF. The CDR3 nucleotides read TGTGCCAGCAGCGTAGTTGCGGGAGTGGTAACCGGGGAGCTGTTTTTT.